The sequence of this T cell receptor (beta chain) was determined in a study of neoadjuvant anti-PD-1 for oral cavity cancer. On the study more broadly: Patients mostly received three to four biweekly nivolumab doses at 3 mg/kg before surgery. Around day 43, patients without progression received a fourth nivolumab dose before surgery.

Germline loops: CDR1 GTSNPN, CDR2 SVGIG (reference sequence). V was cut by 3 bases and J by 5 bases, with 14 bases left in between. The CDR3 is made up of 13 amino acids. About this clone: Its antigen is undetermined.

Broader study findings: With three patients per group, TCR findings need larger cohorts.

Patients had newly diagnosed, untreated stage II-IVA oral cavity squamous cell carcinoma. The data were produced by immunoSEQ multiplex PCR, yet TCRdb's version contains in-frame clones alone and is incomplete. The sample includes approximately 6,800 clones, roughly 70% of them seen just once. The sample in question was PBMCs, obtained before nivolumab (anti-PD-1) treatment. The sequence derives from a person aged 35-79 years with oral cavity squamous cell carcinoma. The chain is built from TRBV30 and TRBJ2-7; a possible D gene is TRBD1 (5 bases). The CDR3 reads CAWSVKGIHEQYF. The CDR3 DNA reads TGTGCCTGGAGCGTTAAGGGGATCCACGAGCAGTACTTC.